These 24 T cell receptor beta chains came from one sample sequenced in a study of T cell repertoires in cytomegalovirus infection. What these receptors recognize is not known. MiXCR, run by TCRdb on the reads, gives a single entry per CDR3 protein. The data hold some 310,000 distinct CDR3 sequences, with roughly 25% observed a single time. The specimen comprised cultured PBMCs, sampled from culture after CMV antigen stimulation. The receptors originated from a human donor in good health (CMV status not recorded). Some clones in this sample may be carry-over from other donors' samples.

Ten or more counts support this clonotype. V gene TRBV6-1 combines with J gene TRBJ1-5; 10 bases match TRBD1. The V and J ends lost 8 bases and 6 bases, in that order; junction bases with no gene match: 7. The germline V gene has CDR1 MNHNS and CDR2 SASEGT. The CDR3 totals 14 residues. CDR3 region: CASATGQGTQPQHF. CDR3 nucleotide sequence: TGTGCCAGCGCTACGGGACAGGGGACTCAGCCCCAGCATTTT.

There are many counts of this clonotype. The chain joins TRBV2 to TRBJ2-7; 13 positions match TRBD2. Trimming cost V 5 bases and J 12 bases; bases outside gene matches: 4. Germline CDR1 SNHLY, CDR2 FYNNEI. The CDR3 has 12 residues. The CDR3 DNA is TGTGCCAGCAGTCCGGGACTAGCGGGACTGTACGTC. As protein: CASSPGLAGLYV.

The rearrangement uses TRBV30 and TRBJ1-4, with D unclear. The CDR3 extends over 11 amino acids. The V and J ends lost 0 bases and 7 bases respectively, with 3 bases between them. Germline V gene lookup returns CDR1 GTSNPN and CDR2 SVGIG (reference sequence). The CDR3 protein is CAWSVGEKLFF. The DNA for the CDR3 is TGTGCCTGGAGTGTTGGTGAAAAACTGTTTTTT.

This chain joins TRBV5-8 and TRBJ1-2; D perhaps matches TRBD1 (5 bases). Trimming shortened V by 6 bases and J by 7 bases, and 16 bases separated the two germline ends. CDR1 and CDR2 (germline): SGHTS, YDEGEE. The CDR3 runs 13 residues. CDR3 DNA: TGTGCCAGCACAGCCTCGGGGGTCGGTGGCTACACCTTC. Encoded protein: CASTASGVGGYTF.

The J gene is TRBJ2-1, the V gene TRBV6-2 or TRBV6-3, with 9 positions matching TRBD2. The CDR3 extends over 15 amino acids. CDR1 MNHEY and CDR2 SVGEGT come from the germline V gene. The trim removed 6 bases at V and 6 bases at J, leaving 9 bases unmatched. The DNA for the CDR3 is TGTGCCAGCAGGTTTAGCGGGAGTATCCGCAATGAGCAGTTCTTC. Translated, it gives CASRFSGSIRNEQFF.

There are many counts of this clonotype. CDR3 sequence reads: CASSLDWGRETNTGELFF. The CDR3 coding sequence is TGTGCCAGCAGCTTAGATTGGGGGCGGGAAACGAACACCGGGGAGCTGTTTTTT. The chain links TRBV7-2 to TRBJ2-2, with D perhaps being TRBD1 or TRBD2 (6 bases each). This CDR3 is 18 amino acids long. Trimming left V 1 base short and J 0 bases short, with 15 bases between. From germline, CDR1 is SGHTA and CDR2 FQGNSA.

This clonotype turned up a few times. This sequence joins TRBV27 and TRBJ2-7; 8 bases are shared with TRBD1. Germline V lookup: CDR1 MNHEY, CDR2 SMNVEV (reference sequence). This CDR3 contains 15 residues. J was trimmed by 5 bases and V by 5 bases; bases with no gene match: 11. For the CDR3, the DNA is TGTGCCAGCAGTGCCCTAGGACAGGGTTATAACGAGCAGTACGTC. Protein product: CASSALGQGYNEQYV.

The chain combines TRBV7-2 with TRBJ1-5; D call uncertain. The CDR3 is made up of 16 amino acids. Trimming left V 1 base short and J 3 bases short, with 13 bases between. Germline assignment: CDR1 SGHTA and CDR2 FQGNSA. The CDR3 nucleotides read TGTGCCAGCAGCTTAGGATATGACAAGTACAATCAGCCCCAGCATTTT. Its translation: CASSLGYDKYNQPQHF.

V is TRBV7-8 and J is TRBJ1-1; perhaps TRBD1 as D (5 bases). Trimming took off 3 bases at V and 3 bases at J, with 17 bases between the two ends. The V gene's germline CDR1 is SGHVS and CDR2 FQNEAQ. This CDR3 region has 16 residues. The CDR3 spells CASSLGGLTSYTEAFF. The CDR3 DNA reads TGTGCCAGCAGCTTGGGGGGACTGACGTCCTACACTGAAGCTTTCTTT.

The V call is TRBV20-1, the J call TRBJ2-1; TRBD2 matches at 7 bases. Trimming at V came to 4 bases and at J to 12 bases, leaving 12 bases not matched to a gene. Germline CDR1 and CDR2: DFQATT and SNEGSKA (reference sequence). The CDR3 is 13 residues long. CDR3 DNA sequence: TGCAGTGCTATCGGACTAGACGGGGTTGGGCAGTTCTTC. Its protein product is CSAIGLDGVGQFF.

This chain joins TRBV11-2 and TRBJ2-7; D call uncertain. This CDR3 comprises 16 residues. V dropped 5 bases and J dropped 7 bases, with 24 bases sitting between them. From germline, CDR1 is SGHAT and CDR2 FQNNGV. In DNA, the CDR3 is TGTGCCAGCAGCCGCAGAGGTGCCCTTTCGCGCAATGAGCAGTACTTC. Amino acid sequence: CASSRRGALSRNEQYF.

This clonotype was detected ten times or more. The genes are TRBV7-6 and TRBJ1-3; unclear D gene. Germline V CDR1 and CDR2: SGHVS, FNYEAQ. V shed 2 bases and J shed 4 bases, with 12 bases lying between them. This CDR3 is 15 amino acids long. CDR3 region: CASSLNFVEGNTIYF. CDR3 bases: TGTGCCAGCAGCTTAAATTTCGTGGAAGGAAACACCATATATTTT.

The V and J genes are TRBV10-3 and TRBJ1-5, with TRBD1 matching over 9 bases. The germline CDR1 and CDR2 sequences are ENHRY and SYGVKD. V lost 2 bases to trimming and J lost 3 bases; unmatched junction nucleotides: 5. CDR3 length equals 16 residues. The CDR3 is CAISEVDRGFNQPQHF. The CDR3 DNA sequence: TGTGCCATCAGTGAGGTGGACAGGGGCTTCAATCAGCCCCAGCATTTT.

Ten or more counts support this clonotype. The CDR3 spells CASSDRWPGTQYF. The CDR3, as DNA: TGTGCCAGCAGTGATCGATGGCCCGGGACCCAGTACTTC. The V gene is TRBV2, the J gene TRBJ2-5, with D uncertain. In germline, CDR1 is SNHLY, CDR2 FYNNEI. The V end was cut by 3 bases, the J end by 7 bases, with 12 bases between. The CDR3 is 13 amino acids.

The chain joins TRBV7-9 to TRBJ2-5, with 9 bases matching TRBD1. V lost 5 bases to trimming and J lost 3 bases; unmatched junction nucleotides: 7. The germline V gene has CDR1 SEHNR and CDR2 FQNEAQ (reference sequence). The CDR3 extends over 15 amino acids. CDR3 sequence: CASSAGTGWEETQYF. The CDR3 DNA sequence: TGTGCCAGCAGCGCGGGGACAGGGTGGGAAGAGACCCAGTACTTC.

This chain uses TRBV27 with TRBJ2-7; 11 positions match TRBD1. CDR1 and CDR2 from the germline V gene are MNHEY and SMNVEV (reference sequence). With 6 bases clipped from V and 1 base from J, the junction kept 8 bases outside the gene matches. The CDR3 is 16 residues long. CDR3 bases: TGTGCCAGCAGCAGGGCAGGACAGGGGGCATCCTACGAGCAGTACGTC. Its protein is CASSRAGQGASYEQYV.

This clonotype showed up just a few times. The chain employs TRBV4-3 and TRBJ2-1, with D perhaps matching TRBD1 or TRBD2 (5 bases each). The CDR3 length is 14 residues. CDR1 and CDR2 from the germline V gene are LGHNA and YSLEER. V lost 0 bases, J lost 6 bases, and 9 bases lay in between. The CDR3, as DNA: TGCGCCAGCAGCCAAGATAGGGACCTCAATGAGCAGTTCTTC. This encodes CASSQDRDLNEQFF.

V gene TRBV4-3 combines with J gene TRBJ1-2; D is undetermined. There are 15 residues in the CDR3. Per the germline V gene, CDR1 is LGHNA and CDR2 is YSLEER. V shed 1 base and J shed 6 bases, with 15 bases lying between them. DNA of the CDR3: TGCGCCAGCAGCCAAGGCCTAGGGATTCTTGATGGCTACACCTTC. This translates into CASSQGLGILDGYTF.

This clonotype was seen a few times. The chain joins TRBV7-6 to TRBJ2-1, with 8 nucleotides matching TRBD2. There are 13 residues in the CDR3. With V trimmed by 1 base and J by 12 bases, 5 bases remained unmatched. CDR1 and CDR2 (germline): SGHVS, FNYEAQ. The CDR3 bases are TGTGCCAGCAGCTTAGAAGCGGGAGCCGGGCAGTTCTTC. Translated: CASSLEAGAGQFF.

The rearrangement uses TRBV7-3 and TRBJ1-1; D might be TRBD1 (5 bases). The CDR3 loop spans 13 amino acids. Trimming cost V 5 bases and J 6 bases, with 13 bases left between them. The V gene's germline CDR1 is SGHTA and CDR2 FQGTGA. Here the CDR3 reads CASSVRDDAEAFF. The CDR3 region has the DNA TGTGCCAGCAGCGTCCGGGACGACGCTGAAGCTTTCTTT.

This clonotype has just a few counts. The chain couples TRBV5-1 to TRBJ2-3; 8 positions match TRBD2. This CDR3 has 15 residues. CDR1 is SGHRS and CDR2 is YFSETQ in the germline V gene. Trimming at V came to 2 bases and at J to 2 bases, leaving 4 bases not matched to a gene. The CDR3 protein is CASSFRLAYTDTQYF. CDR3 DNA sequence: TGCGCCAGCAGCTTTAGACTAGCGTACACAGATACGCAGTATTTT.

This clonotype showed up many times. The chain links TRBV7-2 to TRBJ2-5; unclear D gene. The CDR3 totals 12 residues. V was pared by 5 bases and J by 4 bases, with 8 bases between. Germline CDR1 and CDR2: SGHTA and FQGNSA. This chain's CDR3 is CASSDPLETQYF. CDR3 nucleotides: TGTGCCAGCAGCGACCCGCTAGAGACCCAGTACTTC.

The table lists this clonotype with many counts. The chain carries TRBV7-2 and TRBJ2-7; D remains ambiguous. Germline V gene lookup returns CDR1 SGHTA and CDR2 FQGNSA. CDR3 size: 14 residues. The V end was cut by 1 base, the J end by 3 bases, with 10 bases between. The CDR3: CASSLVFSGYEQYV. CDR3 bases: TGTGCCAGCAGCTTAGTTTTTTCGGGCTACGAGCAGTACGTC.

In its sample, this clonotype was seen many times. The CDR3 sequence: CASSSGSGPETQYF. CDR3 nucleotides: TGTGCCAGCAGCTCGGGATCGGGCCCAGAGACCCAGTACTTC. The V call is TRBV7-2, the J call TRBJ2-5, with D perhaps TRBD2 (5 bases). Germline-derived CDR1 and CDR2 are SGHTA and FQGNSA. This CDR3 has 14 amino acids. The ends were cut back, 4 bases at V and 4 bases at J, with 13 bases in the middle. Based on the CDR3 plus reference TRBV7-2 and TRBJ2-5, the full variable domain is GAGVSQSPSNKVTEKGKDVELRCDPISGHTALYWYRQSLGQGLEFLIYFQGNSAPDKSGLPSDRFSAERTGGSVSTLTIQRTQQEDSAVYLCASSSGSGPETQYFGPGTRLLVL.